The 5 T cell receptor beta chains reported below all come from one sample, sequenced in a study of blood T cell repertoires in COVID-19. The table came from immunoSEQ multiplex PCR; TCRdb's copy has only in-frame clones and leaves some out. The profile shows 70,000 to 85,000 clones, 80% to 90% of them singletons. The sequenced material came from peripheral blood. The receptors shown here come from a woman of 80 years or more with acute or convalescent COVID-19.

The rearrangement links TRBV29-1 to TRBJ2-2; tentatively, D is TRBD1 (5 bases). Germline V gene sequence: CDR1 SQVTM, CDR2 ANQGSEA. This CDR3 is 14 amino acids long. Trimming removed 4 bases from V and 3 bases from J, with 12 bases in between. CDR3 region: CSVGQGVYTGELFF. CDR3 nucleotides: TGCAGCGTTGGCCAGGGCGTGTACACCGGGGAGCTGTTTTTT.

The chain employs TRBV5-4 and TRBJ1-2; D uncertain. The CDR3 is 13 amino acids. V was cut by 4 bases and J by 4 bases, with 11 bases left in between. In germline, CDR1 is SGHNT, CDR2 YYREEE (reference sequence). CDR3 sequence reads: CASSGLYGYGYTF. The DNA for the CDR3 is TGTGCCAGCAGCGGGCTTTATGGCTATGGCTACACCTTC.

This clone was observed a single time. The chain has TRBV28 and TRBJ1-2; 11 bases are a match to TRBD1. This CDR3 spans 16 amino acids. V trimming: 4 bases; J trimming: 4 bases; junction bases outside the gene matches: 8. CDR1 MDHEN and CDR2 SYDVKM come from the germline V gene. The CDR3 loop reads CASSSIGTGGFYGYTF. In DNA, the CDR3 is TGTGCCAGCAGTTCGATAGGGACAGGGGGTTTCTATGGCTACACCTTC.

This rearrangement joins TRBV6-2 or TRBV6-3 to TRBJ1-5; 10 nucleotides line up with TRBD1. V lost 0 bases, J lost 4 bases, and 9 bases stayed unmatched. Germline CDR1 MNHEY, CDR2 SVGEGT. The length of the CDR3 is 18 residues. CDR3 residues: CASSYSATTGGANQPQHF. CDR3 coding DNA: TGTGCCAGCAGTTACTCGGCCACGACAGGGGGCGCAAATCAGCCCCAGCATTTT.

As DNA, the CDR3 is TGCAGCGTTGAAGGGCTGACTAGCGGGTTGACGGATACGCAGTATTTT. It codes for CSVEGLTSGLTDTQYF. The chain employs TRBV29-1 and TRBJ2-3; TRBD2 matches 10 bases. The trim removed 1 base at V and 6 bases at J, leaving 10 bases unmatched. The V gene's germline CDR1 is SQVTM and CDR2 ANQGSEA. The CDR3 has 16 residues.